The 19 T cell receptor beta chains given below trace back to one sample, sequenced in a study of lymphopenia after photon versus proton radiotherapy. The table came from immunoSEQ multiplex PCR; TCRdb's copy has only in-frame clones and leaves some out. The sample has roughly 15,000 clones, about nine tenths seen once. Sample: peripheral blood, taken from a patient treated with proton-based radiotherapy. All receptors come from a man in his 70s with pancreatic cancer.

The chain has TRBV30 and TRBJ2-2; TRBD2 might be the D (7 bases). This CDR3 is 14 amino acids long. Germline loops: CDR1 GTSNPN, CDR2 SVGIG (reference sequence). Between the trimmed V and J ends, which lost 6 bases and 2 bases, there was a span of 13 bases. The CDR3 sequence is CACGGGTNTGELFF. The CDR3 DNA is TGTGCCTGTGGGGGGGGCACAAACACCGGGGAGCTGTTTTTT.

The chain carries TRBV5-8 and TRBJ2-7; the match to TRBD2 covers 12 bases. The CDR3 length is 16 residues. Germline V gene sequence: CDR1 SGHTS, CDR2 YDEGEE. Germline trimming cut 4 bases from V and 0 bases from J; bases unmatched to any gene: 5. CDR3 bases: TGTGCCAGCAGCCCGGGGACTAGCGGGTCCTCCTACGAGCAGTACTTC. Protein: CASSPGTSGSSYEQYF.

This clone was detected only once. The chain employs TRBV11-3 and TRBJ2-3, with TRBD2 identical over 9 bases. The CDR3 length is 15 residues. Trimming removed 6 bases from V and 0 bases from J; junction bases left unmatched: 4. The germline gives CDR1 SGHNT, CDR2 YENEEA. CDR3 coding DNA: TGTGCCAGCAGACCTCTAGCGGGAAGCACAGATACGCAGTATTTT. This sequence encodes CASRPLAGSTDTQYF.

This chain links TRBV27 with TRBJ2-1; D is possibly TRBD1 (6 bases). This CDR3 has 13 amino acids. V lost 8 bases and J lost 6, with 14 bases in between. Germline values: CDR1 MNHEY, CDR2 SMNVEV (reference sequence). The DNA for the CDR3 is TGTGCCAGCGGGGGCATCCCCGCCAATGAGCAGTTCTTC. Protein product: CASGGIPANEQFF.

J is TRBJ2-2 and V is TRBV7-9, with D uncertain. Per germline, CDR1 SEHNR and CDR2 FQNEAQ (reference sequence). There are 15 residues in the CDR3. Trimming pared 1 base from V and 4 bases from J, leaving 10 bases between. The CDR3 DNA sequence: TGTGCCAGCAGCTTAGTAAGGGATCCCACCGGGGAGCTGTTTTTT. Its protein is CASSLVRDPTGELFF.

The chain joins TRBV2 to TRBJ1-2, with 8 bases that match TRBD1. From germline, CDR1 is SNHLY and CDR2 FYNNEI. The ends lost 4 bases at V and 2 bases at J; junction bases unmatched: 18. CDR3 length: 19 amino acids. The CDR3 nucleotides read TGTGCCAGCAGTGGCACCCCTCAGGACAGGGACATGAGGAACTATGGCTACACCTTC. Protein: CASSGTPQDRDMRNYGYTF.

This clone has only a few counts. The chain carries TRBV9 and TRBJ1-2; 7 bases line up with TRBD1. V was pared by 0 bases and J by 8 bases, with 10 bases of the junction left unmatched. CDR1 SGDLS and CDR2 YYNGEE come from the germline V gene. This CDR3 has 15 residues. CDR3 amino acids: CASSVERMGTAGYTF. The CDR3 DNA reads TGTGCCAGCAGCGTAGAGAGAATGGGGACAGCCGGCTACACCTTC.

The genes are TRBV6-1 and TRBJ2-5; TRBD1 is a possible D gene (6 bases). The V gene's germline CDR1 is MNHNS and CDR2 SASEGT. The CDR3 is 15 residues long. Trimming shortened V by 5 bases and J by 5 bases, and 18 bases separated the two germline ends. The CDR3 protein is CASSPSWGPGETQYF. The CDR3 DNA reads TGTGCCAGCAGTCCCTCTTGGGGGCCCGGGGAGACCCAGTACTTC.

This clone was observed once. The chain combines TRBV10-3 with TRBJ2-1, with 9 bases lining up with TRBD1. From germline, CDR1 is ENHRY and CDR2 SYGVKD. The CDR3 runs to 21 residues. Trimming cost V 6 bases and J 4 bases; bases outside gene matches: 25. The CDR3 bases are TGTGCCATCAGCCCCAGTCCCGGGACAGGGTTAGAAGGCCAAAATTACAATGAGCAGTTCTTC. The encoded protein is CAISPSPGTGLEGQNYNEQFF.

The CDR3 DNA sequence: TGCGCCAGCAGTGAGACTAGCGGGAGGGCCGCGAACACCGGGGAGCTGTTTTTT. It codes for CASSETSGRAANTGELFF. The chain recombines TRBV10-1 with TRBJ2-2; the match to TRBD2 covers 13 bases. The trim removed 2 bases at V and 0 bases at J, leaving 3 bases unmatched. This CDR3 comprises 18 residues. The germline gives CDR1 WNHNN, CDR2 SYGVQD (reference sequence).

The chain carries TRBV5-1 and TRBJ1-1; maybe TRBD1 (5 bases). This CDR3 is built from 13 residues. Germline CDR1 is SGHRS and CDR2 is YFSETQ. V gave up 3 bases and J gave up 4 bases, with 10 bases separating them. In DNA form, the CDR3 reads TGCGCCAGCAGCTGGGGGAAGGGCACTGAAGCTTTCTTT. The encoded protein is CASSWGKGTEAFF.

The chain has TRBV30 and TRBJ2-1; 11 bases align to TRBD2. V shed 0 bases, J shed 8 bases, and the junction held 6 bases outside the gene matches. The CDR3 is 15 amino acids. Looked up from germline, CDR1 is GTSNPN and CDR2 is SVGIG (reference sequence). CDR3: CAWSVQTSGRYEQFF. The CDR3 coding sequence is TGTGCCTGGAGTGTACAAACTAGCGGGAGATATGAGCAGTTCTTC.

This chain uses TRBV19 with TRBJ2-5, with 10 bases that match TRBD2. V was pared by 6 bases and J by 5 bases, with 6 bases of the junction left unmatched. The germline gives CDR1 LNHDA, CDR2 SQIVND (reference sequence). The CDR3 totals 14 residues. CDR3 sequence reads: CASSITSGVETQYF. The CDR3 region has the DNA TGTGCCAGTAGCATAACTAGCGGGGTGGAGACCCAGTACTTC. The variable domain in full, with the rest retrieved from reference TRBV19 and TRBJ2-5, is DGGITQSPKYLFRKEGQNVTLSCEQNLNHDAMYWYRQDPGQGLRLIYYSQIVNDFQKGDIAEGYSVSREKKESFPLTVTSAQKNPTAFYLCASSITSGVETQYFGPGTRLLVL.

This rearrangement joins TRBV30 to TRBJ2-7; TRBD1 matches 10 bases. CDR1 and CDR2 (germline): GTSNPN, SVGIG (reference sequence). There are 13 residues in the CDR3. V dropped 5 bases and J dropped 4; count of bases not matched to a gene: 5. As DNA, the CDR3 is TGTGCCTGGGAAAGACAGGGGGCGTACGAGCAGTACTTC. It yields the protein CAWERQGAYEQYF.

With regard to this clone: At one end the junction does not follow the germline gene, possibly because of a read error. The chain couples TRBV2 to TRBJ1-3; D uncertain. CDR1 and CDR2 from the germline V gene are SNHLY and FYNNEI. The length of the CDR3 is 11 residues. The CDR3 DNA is TGTGCCAGCAGGGAAGGAAACACCATATATTTT. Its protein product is CASREGNTIYF.

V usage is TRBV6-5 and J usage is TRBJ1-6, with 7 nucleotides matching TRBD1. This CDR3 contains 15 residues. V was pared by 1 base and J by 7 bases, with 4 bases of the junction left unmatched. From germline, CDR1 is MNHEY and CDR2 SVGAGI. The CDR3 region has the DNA TGTGCCAGCAGTTACTACAGGGGTATGAATTCACCCCTCCACTTT. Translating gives CASSYYRGMNSPLHF.

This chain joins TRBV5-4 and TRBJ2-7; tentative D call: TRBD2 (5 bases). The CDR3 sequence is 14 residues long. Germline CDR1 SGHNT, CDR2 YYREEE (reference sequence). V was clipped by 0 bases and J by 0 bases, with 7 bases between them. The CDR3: CASSLGGNSYEQYF. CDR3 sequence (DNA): TGTGCCAGCAGCTTGGGAGGGAACTCCTACGAGCAGTACTTC. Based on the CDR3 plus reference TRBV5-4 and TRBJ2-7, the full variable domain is ETGVTQSPTHLIKTRGQQVTLRCSSQSGHNTVSWYQQALGQGPQFIFQYYREEENGRGNFPPRFSGLQFPNYSSELNVNALELDDSALYLCASSLGGNSYEQYFGPGTRLTVT.

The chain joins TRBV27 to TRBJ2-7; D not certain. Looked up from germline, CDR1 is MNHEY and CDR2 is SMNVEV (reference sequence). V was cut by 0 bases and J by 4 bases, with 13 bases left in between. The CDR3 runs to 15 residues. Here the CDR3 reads CASSLSRPALYEQYF. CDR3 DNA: TGTGCCAGCAGTTTATCGCGACCCGCGCTTTACGAGCAGTACTTC.

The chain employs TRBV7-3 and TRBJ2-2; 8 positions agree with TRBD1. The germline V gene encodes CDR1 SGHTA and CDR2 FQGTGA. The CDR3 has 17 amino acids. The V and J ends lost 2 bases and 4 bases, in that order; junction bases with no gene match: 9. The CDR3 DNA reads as TGTGCCAGCAGCTTAGACGCCAGGGGGCCGGGCACCGGGGAGCTGTTTTTT. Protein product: CASSLDARGPGTGELFF.